These 9 T cell receptor beta chains were sequenced from one sample in a study of tumor and adjacent non-tumor tissue in lung cancer (dated by TCRdb to the late 2010s). RNA was isolated from bulk unsorted tissue, and RNA quality was assessed with a NanoDrop ND-1000 and an Agilent 2100. Normal lung samples were distant non-tumor tissue taken more than 3 cm from the tumor edge. The library relied on multiplex PCR. Sequenced using an Illumina HiSeq 2500. Following protocols modified from ARM-PCR, the researchers constructed TCRbeta libraries through three rounds of nested PCR with primers (Table S4). TCRdb reanalyzed the raw reads on its own, using fastp at Q25 for trimming and MiXCR for clone calling, and kept in-frame beta chains. Identical CDR3 proteins give one entry, which carries the most common genes and DNA. Across this sample there are 80,000 to 100,000 distinct CDR3 sequences, with roughly 78% seen only once. In total, the top ten clones hold under 40% of the sample.

The source material was distant non-tumor lung tissue. All receptors derive from a man between 60 and 70 years old with small cell lung cancer.

In the case of this clonotype: The junction does not match germline at one end; this may be a read error. The J gene is TRBJ1-2, the V gene TRBV6-2 or TRBV6-3, with D tentatively TRBD1 (5 bases). CDR1 and CDR2 (germline): MNHEY, SVGEGT. The CDR3 consists of 15 residues. CDR3 nucleotides: TGTGTCAGCAGTTGCTCGTGGCAGGGACTGGATGGCTACACCTTC. Protein: CVSSCSWQGLDGYTF.

Concerning this clonotype: Here the CDR3 omits its conserved ending phenylalanine or tryptophan, so a read error is the likely source. It is unclear where the CDR3 begins or ends on the DNA, so no DNA is shown, and the CDR3 is as TCRdb lists it. V and J are TRBV6-2 or TRBV6-3 and TRBJ1-2; the D call of TRBD1 is as the table states it, not checked on the DNA. CDR1 and CDR2 (germline): MNHEY, SVGEGT. The CDR3 adds up to 15 amino acids, both ends counted. Here the CDR3 reads CASSFWTGGNYGYTS.

The rearrangement joins TRBV6-2 or TRBV6-3 to TRBJ1-4, with a possible D match to TRBD1 (5 bases). Germline V gives CDR1 MNHEY, CDR2 SVGEGT. Trimming left V 6 bases short and J 5 bases short, with 16 bases between. This CDR3 comprises 15 residues. The CDR3 is CASSPWDEGNEKLFF. Written as DNA, the CDR3 is TGTGCCAGCAGCCCCTGGGACGAAGGAAATGAAAAACTGTTTTTT.

As for this clonotype: One end of the junction fails to match germline, which may point to a read error. The chain employs TRBV11-1 and TRBJ2-1, with 11 nucleotides matching TRBD2. The CDR3 covers 18 residues. Germline CDR1 SGHAT, CDR2 FQDESV (reference sequence). The CDR3 loop reads CASSSESRTSGSDNEQIF. CDR3 DNA: TGTGCCAGCAGCTCAGAATCGAGAACTAGCGGGAGTGATAATGAGCAGATCTTC.

Remarks on this clonotype: This likely comes from a read error, as the CDR3 has no conserved phenylalanine or tryptophan at its end. The chain carries TRBV29-1 and TRBJ2-1; possible D gene TRBD2, 5 bases. The length of the CDR3 is 16 residues. Germline-derived CDR1 and CDR2 are SQVTM and ANQGSEA. V was trimmed by 6 bases and J by 8 bases, leaving 26 bases between them. The CDR3 DNA reads as TGCAGCGTCCCCGGTGTGAGCGAGAGGGCCGGGGATGAGCAGTTCTTG. It translates to CSVPGVSERAGDEQFL.

The gene calls are TRBV4-1 and TRBJ2-2; tentative D call: TRBD1 (5 bases). V gave up 0 bases and J gave up 4 bases, with 9 bases separating them. In germline, CDR1 is MGHRA, CDR2 YSYEKL. The CDR3 extends over 15 amino acids. CDR3 residues: CASSQEGLTTGELFF. CDR3 DNA sequence: TGCGCCAGCAGCCAAGAGGGGCTGACCACCGGGGAGCTGTTTTTT.

This clonotype appeared once. The germline gene is not matched at one end of the junction; a read error may be the cause. The chain carries TRBV11-1 and TRBJ2-5, with TRBD1 matching over 9 bases. The CDR3 contains 17 residues. Germline CDR1 is SGHAT and CDR2 is FQDESV (reference sequence). CDR3 nucleotide sequence: TGTGCCAGCAGCTTGGTAACAGGGGGCTTTTACCAAGAGACCCAATACTTC. Amino acid sequence: CASSLVTGGFYQETQYF.

A remark on this clonotype: The conserved closing phenylalanine or tryptophan is absent in this CDR3, likely reflecting a read error. The chain couples TRBV19 to TRBJ2-7; 10 nucleotides line up with TRBD2. Germline assignment: CDR1 LNHDA and CDR2 SQIVND (reference sequence). The V segment lost 5 bases and the J segment 4 bases; nucleotides outside the gene matches: 8. The CDR3 is made up of 15 amino acids. The CDR3 DNA follows: TGTGCCAGTAGTGAAGCGGGAGGGTCAGGTTACGAGCAGTACACC. Translated, it gives CASSEAGGSGYEQYT.

Concerning this clonotype itself: The CDR3 does not close with the conserved phenylalanine or tryptophan, likely indicating a read error. This chain uses TRBV5-6 with TRBJ1-1, with 7 bases aligning to TRBD1. The CDR3 extends over 16 amino acids. CDR1 is SGHDT, CDR2 YYEEEE, per germline. CDR3 sequence: CGSSLASGTANTEAFY. The DNA of the CDR3 is TGTGGCAGCAGCTTGGCCTCCGGGACAGCGAACACAGAAGCTTTCTAT.